This TCR beta chain was profiled in a study of CD8 T cells in ankylosing spondylitis. Overall study findings and caveats: A TCR beta motif of eight or nine highly homologous variants seemed to mark ankylosing spondylitis blood. Earlier literature documents some of the motif variants in reactive arthritis synovial fluid and blood. Within matched ankylosing spondylitis synovial fluid, disease-linked clones were reportedly significantly enriched.

In regard to this clonotype: Its antigen remains unidentified.

For TCR beta, libraries came from quantitative 5'-RACE with molecular barcodes. TCRdb called the 5' RACE reads again in MiXCR, with one record for every CDR3 protein. Counted here are a few hundred thousand distinct CDR3 sequences, 8% to 11% occurring once; the ten biggest clones make up roughly 23%. V was shortened by 4 bases and J by 0 bases, with 14 bases between the two germline ends. The CDR3 has 16 amino acids. The germline V gene has CDR1 SGHTS and CDR2 YDEGEE. The sequenced sample was blood, either unsorted or a sorted T cell fraction (not recorded which). The receptor's source is a male donor with ankylosing spondylitis or in good health (not recorded which). V gene TRBV5-8 combines with J gene TRBJ1-5, with a tentative D call TRBD1 (5 bases). CDR3 residues: CASSGGISRSNQPQHF. CDR3 nucleotide sequence: TGTGCCAGCAGCGGGGGGATCTCACGTAGCAATCAGCCCCAGCATTTT.